These 26 T cell receptor beta chains were all obtained from the same sample, sequenced in a study of CD8+CD57+ T cells in acquired aplastic anemia. The TCR beta profiling, which covered VDJ combination and CDR3 sequence, was carried out using genomic DNA as the template. A single record per CDR3 protein comes from TCRdb applying MiXCR to the reads. Among roughly 200,000 distinct CDR3 sequences listed, around 60% were seen once. Whoever was chosen for sequencing had shown CD8+CD57+ cell expansion by flow cytometry. The sample comprised sorted CD4+, CD8+, or CD8+CD57+ T cells (not recorded which) from PBMCs. The source is a human donor with aplastic anemia.

The chain combines TRBV19 with TRBJ2-2; D is uncertain. Germline-derived CDR1 and CDR2 are LNHDA and SQIVND (reference sequence). Trimming cost V 0 bases and J 7 bases, with 9 bases left between them. The CDR3 is made up of 14 amino acids. The CDR3 protein is CASSIDRAGGELFF. The CDR3 region has the DNA TGTGCCAGTAGTATAGATAGGGCTGGCGGGGAGCTGTTTTTT.

This chain joins TRBV10-3 and TRBJ2-7, with 9 positions matching TRBD2. Unmatched junction bases numbered 18, after V lost 2 bases and J lost 7 bases. CDR1 is ENHRY and CDR2 is SYGVKD in the germline V gene. CDR3 length equals 18 residues. CDR3 residues: CAISEALQLRGGRNEQYF. The CDR3 DNA reads TGTGCCATCAGTGAGGCGCTCCAGCTGCGGGGGGGCAGGAATGAGCAGTACTTC.

The chain is built from TRBV10-1 and TRBJ2-5; D gene unclear. CDR3 length: 14 amino acids. V was trimmed by 4 bases and J by 7 bases, leaving 16 bases between them. The germline V gene has CDR1 WNHNN and CDR2 SYGVQD (reference sequence). The CDR3 sequence: CASSVEPPPGTQYF. In DNA form, the CDR3 reads TGCGCCAGCAGTGTTGAGCCCCCGCCCGGGACCCAGTACTTC.

The chain combines TRBV2 with TRBJ2-7, with a weak D call TRBD1 (5 bases). The germline gives CDR1 SNHLY, CDR2 FYNNEI. V shed 4 bases and J shed 6 bases, with 19 bases lying between them. This CDR3 spans 15 amino acids. The CDR3 loop is CASSVEAGYPGEQYF. Here the CDR3 DNA reads TGTGCCAGCAGTGTGGAAGCAGGGTACCCAGGCGAGCAGTACTTC.

The chain uses TRBV15 and TRBJ2-6; 8 positions agree with TRBD2. CDR3 length: 19 residues. Germline lookup yields CDR1 LNHNV and CDR2 YYDKDF (reference sequence). Trimming removed 3 bases from V and 0 bases from J; junction bases left unmatched: 10. CDR3 amino acids: CATSSLVSGGSSGANVLTF. The CDR3 coding sequence is TGTGCCACCAGCAGCTTAGTTTCGGGGGGGAGCTCTGGGGCCAACGTCCTGACTTTC.

V and J are TRBV29-1 and TRBJ1-1; D is ambiguous. Germline V lookup: CDR1 SQVTM, CDR2 ANQGSEA. V lost 2 bases, J lost 1 base, and 14 bases lay in between. The length of the CDR3 is 15 residues. The CDR3 loop is CSVERAGVPNTEAFF. The CDR3 region has the DNA TGCAGCGTTGAAAGGGCAGGTGTCCCGAACACTGAAGCTTTCTTT.

The V gene is TRBV20-1, the J gene TRBJ1-1; tentative D call: TRBD1 (6 bases). V lost 5 bases to trimming and J lost 1 base, with 14 bases between them. The CDR3 loop spans 14 amino acids. Germline loops: CDR1 DFQATT, CDR2 SNEGSKA (reference sequence). The CDR3 coding sequence is TGCAGTGCTTCCCCCGAGGACAGGAACACTGAAGCTTTCTTT. It specifies CSASPEDRNTEAFF.

A few counts support this clonotype. The V call is TRBV11-2, the J call TRBJ2-7, with D unclear. V was trimmed by 2 bases and J by 3 bases, leaving 5 bases between them. The CDR3 contains 12 residues. CDR1 SGHAT and CDR2 FQNNGV come from the germline V gene. In nucleotides, the CDR3 is TGTGCCAGCAGCTTACAGTTCTACGAGCAGTACTTC. Its protein product is CASSLQFYEQYF.

In DNA form, the CDR3 reads TGTGCCAGCCAATGGGACAGGGGGCAGCCCCAGCATTTT. Its protein is CASQWDRGQPQHF. The gene calls are TRBV2 and TRBJ1-5, with 11 bases lining up with TRBD1. The CDR3 consists of 13 residues. Losses at the gene ends were 8 bases for V and 7 bases for J; bases not matched to a gene: 4. CDR1 is SNHLY, CDR2 FYNNEI, per germline. The full variable domain, in which reference TRBV2 and TRBJ1-5 provide the parts outside the CDR3, is EPEVTQTPSHQVTQMGQEVILRCVPISNHLYFYWYRQILGQKVEFLVSFYNNEISEKSEIFDDQFSVERPDGSNFTLKIRSTKLEDSAMYFCASQWDRGQPQHFGDGTRLSIL.

At least ten counts were recorded for this clonotype. This chain connects TRBV5-1 to TRBJ1-1, with 7 bases identical to TRBD1. The CDR3 is made up of 13 amino acids. From germline, CDR1 is SGHRS and CDR2 YFSETQ. V gave up 7 bases and J gave up 1 base; unmatched junction bases: 4. As DNA, the CDR3 is TGCGCCAGCTCCAGGGGGGGGAACACTGAAGCTTTCTTT. It specifies CASSRGGNTEAFF.

V usage is TRBV2 and J usage is TRBJ2-3, with D unclear. CDR1 is SNHLY and CDR2 is FYNNEI in the germline V gene. Trimming removed 3 bases from V and 5 bases from J, with 9 bases in between. CDR3 length: 13 amino acids. This chain's CDR3 is CASSERQLDTQYF. CDR3 coding DNA: TGTGCCAGCAGTGAGAGGCAGTTAGATACGCAGTATTTT.

Comment on this clonotype: The final CDR3 position lacks the conserved phenylalanine or tryptophan, pointing to a likely read error. The chain joins TRBV4-1 to TRBJ1-5; TRBD1 matches 9 bases. The ends lost 0 bases at V and 9 bases at J; junction bases unmatched: 9. Looked up from germline, CDR1 is MGHRA and CDR2 is YSYEKL. The CDR3 spans 16 residues. CDR3 in DNA: TGCGCCAGCAGCCAAGACCCGGACAGGGGAGATCTGCCCCAGCATCTT. Translated, it gives CASSQDPDRGDLPQHL.

The rearrangement links TRBV29-1 to TRBJ1-2, with D hard to call. CDR3 length: 12 amino acids. Germline loops: CDR1 SQVTM, CDR2 ANQGSEA. V gave up 3 bases and J gave up 4 bases, with 9 bases separating them. For the CDR3, the DNA is TGCAGCGTTGACAGCGCCGTCTATGGCTACACCTTC. Translated, it gives CSVDSAVYGYTF.

The chain joins TRBV7-2 to TRBJ2-7; 7 bases match TRBD2. The CDR3 has 12 residues. Trimming cost V 2 bases and J 7 bases; bases outside gene matches: 2. In germline, CDR1 is SGHTA, CDR2 FQGNSA. The DNA for the CDR3 is TGTGCCAGCAGCTTACTAGCGGAAGAGCAGTACTTC. This codes for CASSLLAEEQYF.

This chain joins TRBV29-1 and TRBJ2-7; no definite D call. The V gene lost 2 bases and the J gene lost 8 bases, with 19 bases spanning the gap. CDR3 length: 14 amino acids. Germline V gene sequence: CDR1 SQVTM, CDR2 ANQGSEA. The CDR3: CSVESRQLLGKQYF. The CDR3 DNA reads TGCAGCGTTGAAAGTCGTCAGCTCCTCGGAAAGCAGTACTTC.

The chain employs TRBV25-1 and TRBJ1-3, with D perhaps matching TRBD1 (5 bases). Per germline, CDR1 MGHDK and CDR2 SYGVNS. With 2 bases removed from V and 2 bases from J, the gap between germline ends came to 10 bases. This CDR3 is built from 15 residues. The DNA for the CDR3 is TGTGCCAGCAGTGAACAGGGTTTTACTGGAAACACCATATATTTT. Its translation: CASSEQGFTGNTIYF.

V is TRBV9 and J is TRBJ2-7; no reliable D call. Trimming stripped 0 bases from V and 5 bases from J, with 9 bases between. The CDR3 length is 13 residues. Germline V gene lookup returns CDR1 SGDLS and CDR2 YYNGEE. CDR3 region: CASSVAERDEQYF. The CDR3 nucleotides read TGTGCCAGCAGCGTAGCTGAGAGAGACGAGCAGTACTTC.

This chain's CDR3 is CASSYTGTVYGYTF. The CDR3 DNA reads as TGCGCCAGCAGTTACACCGGGACAGTCTATGGCTACACCTTC. The chain has TRBV5-1 and TRBJ1-2; 7 bases fit TRBD1. The length of the CDR3 is 14 residues. The junction had 8 bases not matched to a gene; V was cut back by 5 bases and J by 4 bases. Per germline, CDR1 SGHRS and CDR2 YFSETQ. Full variable domain (remainder filled in from reference TRBV5-1 and TRBJ1-2): KAGVTQTPRYLIKTRGQQVTLSCSPISGHRSVSWYQQTPGQGLQFLFEYFSETQRNKGNFPGRFSGRQFSNSRSEMNVSTLELGDSALYLCASSYTGTVYGYTFGSGTRLTVV.

This clonotype was detected a few times. This chain uses TRBV7-2 with TRBJ1-6; D is uncertain. CDR3 length: 16 residues. Trimming took off 5 bases at V and 0 bases at J, with 11 bases between the two ends. Germline CDR1 reads SGHTA; CDR2 reads FQGNSA. The chain's CDR3 is CASSPARSSYNSPLHF. In nucleotides, the CDR3 is TGTGCCAGCAGCCCGGCCAGGAGCTCCTATAATTCACCCCTCCACTTT.

This clonotype was observed many times. This chain uses TRBV5-1 with TRBJ1-2; possibly TRBD1 for D (5 bases). The CDR3 length is 12 residues. Between the trimmed V and J ends, which lost 0 bases and 6 bases, there was a span of 6 bases. Germline V gene lookup returns CDR1 SGHRS and CDR2 YFSETQ. The CDR3 here is CASSLGGNGYTF. CDR3 DNA: TGCGCCAGCAGCTTGGGGGGGAATGGCTACACCTTC.

V usage is TRBV11-2 and J usage is TRBJ2-7; 14 positions match TRBD2. The CDR3 loop spans 15 amino acids. With 5 bases clipped from V and 3 bases from J, the junction kept 3 bases outside the gene matches. Germline CDR1 reads SGHAT; CDR2 reads FQNNGV. CDR3 region: CASSGTSGRVYEQYF. In nucleotides, the CDR3 is TGTGCCAGCAGCGGGACTAGCGGGAGAGTCTACGAGCAGTACTTC.

The gene calls are TRBV20-1 and TRBJ1-2, with 7 bases lining up with TRBD1. V was pared by 1 base and J by 7 bases, with 6 bases of the junction left unmatched. The CDR3 has 13 residues. The germline CDR1 and CDR2 sequences are DFQATT and SNEGSKA (reference sequence). The CDR3 protein is CSARGGQAPGYTF. The CDR3 DNA is TGCAGTGCTAGAGGCGGACAGGCGCCTGGCTACACCTTC.

The chain uses TRBV6-4 and TRBJ2-3; TRBD1 matches 8 bases. The CDR3 has 14 amino acids. Germline lookup yields CDR1 MRHNA and CDR2 SNTAGT. V shed 4 bases, J shed 4 bases, and the junction held 4 bases outside the gene matches. CDR3: CASSGAGGADTQYF. CDR3 nucleotide sequence: TGTGCCAGCAGTGGGGCAGGGGGCGCAGATACGCAGTATTTT.

The chain couples TRBV7-8 to TRBJ2-1; TRBD1 or TRBD2 may be the D gene (6 bases each). Trimming took 1 base from V and 8 from J, leaving 9 bases between them. The germline V gene encodes CDR1 SGHVS and CDR2 FQNEAQ. The CDR3 contains 13 residues. CDR3 loop: CASSLGGADEQFF. The CDR3 DNA follows: TGTGCCAGCAGCTTAGGGGGGGCCGATGAGCAGTTCTTC.

V and J are TRBV12-3 or TRBV12-4 and TRBJ2-7, with D perhaps matching TRBD1 (6 bases). The length of the CDR3 is 14 residues. V lost 1 base and J 3 bases, leaving 10 bases between the germline ends. The CDR3 DNA reads as TGTGCCAGCAGTTTAGGCTCACAGGGCTACGAGCAGTACTTC. This sequence encodes CASSLGSQGYEQYF.

The table lists this clonotype with many counts. The genes are TRBV27 and TRBJ2-7; 7 bases line up with TRBD1. The CDR3 is 14 amino acids. CDR1 is MNHEY and CDR2 is SMNVEV in the germline V gene (reference sequence). J gave up 6 bases and V 4 bases, and 9 bases lay outside the gene matches. In DNA, the CDR3 is TGTGCCAGCAGTTACCGGACAGGTTCTAGCGAGCAGTACTTC. Translated: CASSYRTGSSEQYF.